A selection of T cell receptor beta chains follows, all from one sample in a study of a mutant IDH1 vaccine in newly diagnosed glioma. Only in-frame clones appear in the TCRdb table, and some are missing; sequencing was by immunoSEQ multiplex PCR. The table includes 40,000 to 55,000 clones, less than 80% detected once. These receptors have no identified antigens. Sequenced material: PBMCs, taken from a glioma patient whose treatment included an IDH1 peptide vaccine. Receptor source: a man aged 35 to 55 with glioma. CDR3s include the opening cysteine and the closing phenylalanine or tryptophan. D genes are given only for firm matches.

V: TRBV7-9
J: TRBJ2-1
D: TRBD2
CDR3: CASSPGLAGGYEQFF

V: TRBV7-8
J: TRBJ2-5
D: TRBD2
CDR3: CASSLSSGRGETQYF

V: TRBV5-5
J: TRBJ1-3
D: .
CDR3: CASSFGAGSGNTIYF

V: TRBV11-3
J: TRBJ2-2
D: .
CDR3: CASSLVAHQNTGELFF

V: TRBV7-2
J: TRBJ1-2
D: .
CDR3: CASSLGGGTNGYTF

V: TRBV5-1
J: TRBJ1-5
D: TRBD1
CDR3: CASSLGTGGPNQPQHF

V: TRBV5-1
J: TRBJ2-3
D: TRBD2
CDR3: CASSLTTSGRRIDTQYF

V: TRBV7-2
J: TRBJ2-1
D: .
CDR3: CASSYTSPGQFF

V: TRBV5-1
J: TRBJ2-1
D: TRBD2
CDR3: CASSLSVSGTNEQFF

V: TRBV5-4
J: TRBJ2-1
D: TRBD2
CDR3: CASSLATSGNNEQFF

V: TRBV6-1
J: TRBJ2-7
D: .
CDR3: CASSAERVIGYEQYF

V: TRBV19
J: TRBJ2-4
D: TRBD1
CDR3: CASRTDRGHIQYF

V: TRBV11-3
J: TRBJ1-2
D: .
CDR3: CASSPGPRDDYGYTF

V: TRBV10-2
J: TRBJ1-1
D: .
CDR3: CASSEYRYTEAFF

V: TRBV4-3
J: TRBJ1-2
D: .
CDR3: CASSPDGPRGYTF

V: TRBV2
J: TRBJ1-1
D: TRBD1
CDR3: CASKRDRGEGAEAFF

V: TRBV6-6
J: TRBJ1-2
D: .
CDR3: CASRREGYGYTF

V: TRBV25-1
J: TRBJ1-1
D: .
CDR3: CASSESLGGDTEAFF

V: TRBV5-1
J: TRBJ2-1
D: .
CDR3: CASSPDPFRDSSNEQFF

V: TRBV9
J: TRBJ2-1
D: TRBD2
CDR3: CASSVVASGPAGNEQFF

V: TRBV11-3
J: TRBJ2-3
D: TRBD2
CDR3: CASSRGGRAADTQYF